This entry is about one T cell receptor beta chain. This specimen comes from a study of blood T cell repertoires in COVID-19. Study at large: Samples of COVID-19 (acute and convalescent) were obtained from the United States, Italy and Spain.

Source study methods: For nucleated cells, counts were estimated from reference gene primer amplification. The repertoire was sequenced with immunoSEQ multiplex PCR; TCRdb's copy has only in-frame clones and lacks some. That table is the source of V, J and clone size, and D and trimming were worked out from the DNA. The top ten clones hold roughly 2.9% of a sample with around 130,000 clones, approximately 85% of them seen once. The CDR3 sequence is 13 residues long. The ends were cut back, 0 bases at V and 10 bases at J, with 8 bases in the middle. CDR1 and CDR2 (germline): SGHDT, YYEEEE. Sequenced input: peripheral blood. This chain uses TRBV5-6 with TRBJ1-6, with D tentatively TRBD1 (5 bases). The clonotype originates from a man between 50 and 59 years old with acute or convalescent COVID-19. The CDR3 region has the DNA TGTGCCAGCAGCTTGGTCCAGGGATCACCCCTCCACTTT. Translating gives CASSLVQGSPLHF.